This paragraph covers one TCR beta chain sequence. Trimming pared 4 bases from V and 0 bases from J, leaving 11 bases between. The CDR3 extends over 14 amino acids. Germline V gene sequence: CDR1 SGHKS, CDR2 YYEKEE (reference sequence). Data came from immunoSEQ multiplex PCR; TCRdb stores just in-frame clones and leaves some out. The sample includes 150,000 or so clones, just under 95% of them seen just once. The data stem from a study of control samples from healthy donors and cancer patients. This chain links TRBV5-5 with TRBJ2-7; TRBD1 is a possible D gene (6 bases). The TCR originated in a man aged 55 to 70 with colorectal cancer. The sequenced material came from PBMCs. CDR3 in amino acids: CASSQDRHSYEQYF. CDR3 nucleotides: TGTGCCAGCAGCCAGGACAGACACTCCTACGAGCAGTACTTC.